This is a list of T cell receptor beta chains from one sample in a study of blood T cell repertoires in COVID-19. Libraries were prepared by immunoSEQ multiplex PCR; TCRdb keeps only in-frame clonotypes and omits some of them. The sample lists 200,000 to 300,000 clones; approximately 80% were seen once. Sequenced sample: peripheral blood. The receptors were gathered from a woman of 80 years or more with COVID-19, enrolled during active disease. Each CDR3 is given with its conserved first and last residue. Each record gives: V gene, clone size, CDR3 length, J gene, D gene, CDR3 protein, CDR3 DNA. D genes are given only for firm matches. Clone size appears in some rows only: once, few, many, or a class for an expanded clone.

>TRBV18|.|14|TRBJ1-5|TRBD1
CASSPQGDNQPQHF
TGTGCCAGCTCACCGCAGGGGGATAATCAGCCCCAGCATTTT
>TRBV3-1/TRBV3-2|.|16|TRBJ1-3|.
CASSPWSSNSGNTIYF
TGTGCCAGCAGCCCTTGGAGCTCCAACTCTGGAAACACCATATATTTT
>TRBV7-2|.|16|TRBJ2-2|TRBD2
CASSRRTSGNTGELFF
TGTGCCAGCAGCCGCCGGACTAGCGGGAACACCGGGGAGCTGTTTTTT
>TRBV28|.|14|TRBJ1-2|TRBD1
CASRPQGAPYGYTF
TGTGCCAGCAGACCACAGGGGGCCCCCTATGGCTACACCTTC
>TRBV11-2|.|16|TRBJ2-1|.
CASSKTTGGARNEQFF
TGTGCCAGCAGCAAGACAACTGGGGGCGCGCGGAATGAGCAGTTCTTC
>TRBV24-1|once|14|TRBJ2-1|TRBD1
CATSGQGTYNEQFF
TGTGCCACCAGTGGACAGGGGACCTACAATGAGCAGTTCTTC
>TRBV3-1/TRBV3-2|few|14|TRBJ2-1|TRBD2
CASSTGGPYNEQFF
TGTGCCAGCAGCACGGGGGGGCCGTACAATGAGCAGTTCTTC
>TRBV6-5|.|13|TRBJ1-2|TRBD1
CASSHRGDYGYTF
TGTGCCAGCAGCCACAGGGGCGACTATGGCTACACCTTC
>TRBV5-1|many|15|TRBJ2-2|.
CASSLRNTNTGELFF
TGCGCCAGCAGCCTGAGGAACACGAACACCGGGGAGCTGTTTTTT
>TRBV6-5|.|14|TRBJ1-2|.
CASTKDGLNYGYTF
TGTGCCAGCACCAAGGACGGACTTAACTATGGCTACACCTTC
>TRBV5-4|once|16|TRBJ2-5|TRBD2
CASSFKLGGATETQYF
TGTGCCAGCAGCTTTAAACTCGGGGGGGCCACAGAGACCCAGTACTTC
>TRBV20-1|.|11|TRBJ2-2|.
CSADSTGELFF
TGCAGTGCCGACAGCACCGGGGAGCTGTTTTTT
>TRBV18|few|13|TRBJ1-1|.
CATQLFEYTEAFF
TGTGCCACCCAATTATTCGAGTACACTGAAGCTTTCTTT
>TRBV15|.|15|TRBJ2-2|TRBD2
CATSTFSGGTGELFF
TGTGCCACCAGCACCTTCTCGGGAGGGACCGGGGAGCTGTTTTTT
>TRBV6-5|.|12|TRBJ1-2|.
CASTRGRDGYTF
TGTGCCAGCACGCGGGGTAGAGATGGCTACACCTTC
>TRBV7-9|.|16|TRBJ1-1|TRBD1
CASSLAQTGRDTEAFF
TGTGCCAGCAGCTTAGCGCAGACAGGGCGGGACACTGAAGCTTTCTTT
>TRBV28|.|12|TRBJ1-5|.
CASKRSNQPQHF
TGTGCCAGCAAGCGTAGCAATCAGCCCCAGCATTTT
>TRBV28|.|14|TRBJ1-5|TRBD1
CASSLDRVGSPQHF
TGTGCCAGCAGTCTGGACAGGGTGGGATCGCCCCAGCATTTT
>TRBV30|.|16|TRBJ1-3|.
CAWRKQNLNSGNTIYF
TGTGCCTGGAGGAAACAGAACCTTAACTCTGGAAACACCATATATTTT
>TRBV7-2|.|15|TRBJ2-5|TRBD2
CASSPNAGGAETQYF
TGTGCCAGCAGCCCGAACGCGGGGGGAGCAGAGACCCAGTACTTC
>TRBV7-6|.|17|TRBJ2-1|TRBD2
CASSYPGLAGVRNEQFF
TGTGCCAGCAGCTATCCGGGACTAGCGGGTGTTCGAAATGAGCAGTTCTTC
>TRBV6-5|.|14|TRBJ2-1|.
CASSLDRSRNEQFF
TGTGCCAGCAGTCTGGACAGATCCCGCAATGAGCAGTTCTTC
>TRBV4-3|.|17|TRBJ2-1|TRBD2
CASSPSPGTSALNEQFF
TGCGCCAGCAGCCCATCCCCTGGGACTAGCGCCCTTAATGAGCAGTTCTTC
>TRBV7-9|.|14|TRBJ1-2|.
CASRPSAGFYGYTF
TGTGCCAGCAGACCTTCAGCAGGGTTCTATGGCTACACCTTC
>TRBV9|few|13|TRBJ2-1|TRBD1
CASSELTGQGEFF
TGTGCCAGCAGCGAGCTTACCGGACAGGGGGAGTTCTTC
>TRBV5-1|.|14|TRBJ1-1|.
CASSSTPVNTEAFF
TGCGCCAGCAGCTCGACACCGGTGAACACTGAAGCTTTCTTT
>TRBV2|.|12|TRBJ1-5|.
CASSDGDQPQHF
TGTGCCAGCAGTGACGGTGATCAGCCCCAGCATTTT
>TRBV18|.|12|TRBJ1-1|.
CASSPLGGKAFF
TGTGCCAGCTCACCATTGGGGGGGAAAGCTTTCTTT
>TRBV2|.|17|TRBJ1-5|.
CASSEESGRVHNQPQHF
TGTGCCAGCAGTGAAGAGTCTGGCAGGGTCCACAATCAGCCCCAGCATTTT
>TRBV18|.|15|TRBJ2-5|TRBD2
CASSHGGLAMETQYF
TGTGCCAGCTCACACGGGGGACTAGCGATGGAGACCCAGTACTTC
>TRBV28|few|15|TRBJ1-1|TRBD1
CASSFAGQGITEAFF
TGTGCCAGCAGTTTCGCGGGACAGGGGATTACTGAAGCTTTCTTT
>TRBV6-1|.|17|TRBJ2-7|TRBD1
CASSVALRGDRAYEQYF
TGTGCCAGCAGTGTAGCCTTGCGAGGGGACAGGGCCTACGAGCAGTACTTC
>TRBV7-2|few|16|TRBJ1-1|.
CASSLGYGVMNTEAFF
TGTGCCAGCAGCTTAGGTTACGGGGTTATGAACACTGAAGCTTTCTTT
>TRBV7-8|.|14|TRBJ1-2|.
CASSRDTTFYGYTF
TGTGCCAGCAGCCGGGACACCACCTTCTATGGCTACACCTTC
>TRBV7-2|.|16|TRBJ1-1|TRBD1
CASTPPGQGIRTEAFF
TGTGCCAGCACCCCTCCGGGACAGGGAATTCGCACTGAAGCTTTCTTT
>TRBV4-1|.|17|TRBJ2-7|TRBD1
CASSQGQGALQRYEQYF
TGCGCCAGCAGCCAGGGACAGGGGGCACTCCAGAGGTACGAGCAGTACTTC
>TRBV5-4|once|16|TRBJ1-4|.
CASSLYPSRVGAGLFF
TGTGCCAGCAGCTTGTATCCCTCCAGGGTAGGTGCTGGACTGTTTTTT
>TRBV28|.|15|TRBJ2-7|TRBD1
CASSLSSGGRNEQYF
TGTGCCAGCAGTTTAAGTTCAGGGGGCCGGAACGAGCAGTACTTC
>TRBV5-1|.|14|TRBJ1-2|TRBD1
CASSLDRGRDGYTF
TGCGCCAGCAGCTTGGACAGGGGGCGGGATGGCTACACCTTC
>TRBV5-6|.|14|TRBJ1-6|TRBD1
CASSPRQGGTPLHF
TGTGCCAGCAGCCCGCGACAGGGGGGGACACCCCTCCACTTT
>TRBV4-3|.|17|TRBJ2-7|TRBD2
CASSHGLAGGLSYEQYF
TGCGCCAGCAGCCACGGACTAGCGGGAGGGCTGTCCTACGAGCAGTACTTC
>TRBV29-1|.|15|TRBJ1-4|TRBD1
CSVEDWQGAREKLFF
TGCAGCGTTGAAGACTGGCAGGGGGCAAGGGAAAAACTGTTTTTT
>TRBV2|.|15|TRBJ1-6|TRBD1
CASSHPGQYNSPLHF
TGTGCCAGCAGTCACCCGGGACAGTATAATTCACCCCTCCACTTT
>TRBV3-1/TRBV3-2|.|16|TRBJ1-1|TRBD1
CASSPVVRTGNAEAFF
TGTGCCAGCAGCCCAGTAGTACGGACAGGGAACGCTGAAGCTTTCTTT
>TRBV9|once|14|TRBJ1-1|.
CASSKGWTNTEAFF
TGTGCCAGCAGCAAGGGGTGGACGAACACTGAAGCTTTCTTT
>TRBV5-1|.|16|TRBJ2-3|TRBD2
CASSALAVVNTDTQYF
TGCGCCAGCAGCGCCCTAGCGGTGGTGAATACAGATACGCAGTATTTT
>TRBV4-2|.|14|TRBJ2-2|.
CASSQDGGTGELFF
TGTGCCAGCAGCCAAGACGGGGGAACCGGGGAGCTGTTTTTT
>TRBV27|.|14|TRBJ1-6|TRBD1
CASRRDRDNSPLHF
TGTGCCAGCAGAAGGGACAGAGATAATTCACCCCTCCACTTT